This section outlines one TCR beta chain sequence together with its context. This sample stems from a study of blood T cell repertoires in COVID-19. Study information: Sites in the United States, Italy and Spain provided acute and convalescent COVID-19 samples. The analysed material was cDNA or gDNA that came from T cells, B-cell-depleted T cells, or PBMCs.

The germline V gene has CDR1 SEHNR and CDR2 FQNEAQ (reference sequence). The CDR3 runs 15 residues. V gave up 5 bases and J gave up 4 bases; unmatched junction bases: 7. Authors' data handling: For nucleated cells, counts were estimated from reference gene primer amplification. TCRdb's table, derived via immunoSEQ multiplex PCR, lists solely in-frame clones and lacks some. D and trimming come from the DNA, and the V and J calls and clone size come from that table. The sample holds approximately 31,000 clones, 70% to 90% seen once. The chain links TRBV7-9 to TRBJ2-2, with 7 nucleotides matching TRBD1. The sequencing sample was made of peripheral blood. The receptor's source is a woman older than 75 with active or convalescent COVID-19. The CDR3 coding sequence is TGTGCCAGCAGCGGACAGGAACCCGTCACCGGGGAGCTGTTTTTT. Residues: CASSGQEPVTGELFF.